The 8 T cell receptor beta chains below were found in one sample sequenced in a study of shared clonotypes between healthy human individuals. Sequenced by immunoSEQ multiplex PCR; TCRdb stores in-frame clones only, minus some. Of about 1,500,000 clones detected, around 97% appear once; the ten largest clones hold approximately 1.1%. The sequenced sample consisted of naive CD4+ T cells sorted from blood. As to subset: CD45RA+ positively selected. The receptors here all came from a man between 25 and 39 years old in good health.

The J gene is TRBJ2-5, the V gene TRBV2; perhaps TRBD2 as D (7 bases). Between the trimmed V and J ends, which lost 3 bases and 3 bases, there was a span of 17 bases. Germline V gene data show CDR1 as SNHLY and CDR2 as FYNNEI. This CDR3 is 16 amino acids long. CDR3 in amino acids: CASSEWRGLWEETQYF. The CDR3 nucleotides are TGTGCCAGCAGTGAGTGGCGGGGGCTATGGGAAGAGACCCAGTACTTC.

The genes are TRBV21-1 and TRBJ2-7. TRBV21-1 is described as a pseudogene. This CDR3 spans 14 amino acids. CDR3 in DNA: TGTGCCAGCAGCAAGTCTCATCCTCCCTGCGAGCAGTACTTC. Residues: CASSKSHPPCEQYF.

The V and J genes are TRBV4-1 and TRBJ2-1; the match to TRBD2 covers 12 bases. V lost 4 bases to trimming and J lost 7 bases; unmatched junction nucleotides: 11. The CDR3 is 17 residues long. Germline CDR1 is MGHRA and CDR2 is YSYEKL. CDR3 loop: CASSLGLAGSLRNEQFF. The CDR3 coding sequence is TGCGCCAGCAGCCTTGGACTAGCGGGGTCCCTAAGAAATGAGCAGTTCTTC.

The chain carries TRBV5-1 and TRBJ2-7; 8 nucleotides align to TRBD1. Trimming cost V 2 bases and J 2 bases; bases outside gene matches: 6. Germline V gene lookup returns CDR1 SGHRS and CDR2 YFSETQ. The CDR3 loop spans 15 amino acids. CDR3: CASSLTGGNPYEQYF. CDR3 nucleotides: TGCGCCAGCAGCTTAACAGGGGGGAACCCCTACGAGCAGTACTTC.

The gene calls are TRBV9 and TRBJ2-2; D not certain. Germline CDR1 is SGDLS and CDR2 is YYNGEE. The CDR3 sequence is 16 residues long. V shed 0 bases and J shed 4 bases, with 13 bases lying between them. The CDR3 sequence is CASSVEAFFSTGELFF. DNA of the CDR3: TGTGCCAGCAGCGTAGAGGCATTTTTTAGCACCGGGGAGCTGTTTTTT.

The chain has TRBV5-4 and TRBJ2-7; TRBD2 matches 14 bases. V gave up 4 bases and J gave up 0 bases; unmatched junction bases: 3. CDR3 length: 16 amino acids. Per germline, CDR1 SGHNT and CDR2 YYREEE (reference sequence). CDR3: CASSHGTSGSSYEQYF. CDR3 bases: TGTGCCAGCAGCCACGGGACTAGCGGGAGCTCCTACGAGCAGTACTTC.

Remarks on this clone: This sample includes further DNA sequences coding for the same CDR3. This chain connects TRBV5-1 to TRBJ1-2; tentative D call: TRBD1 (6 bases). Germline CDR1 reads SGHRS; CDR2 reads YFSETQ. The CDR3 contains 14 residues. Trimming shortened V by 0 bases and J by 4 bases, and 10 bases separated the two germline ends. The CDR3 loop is CASSLGQGSYGYTF. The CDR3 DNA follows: TGCGCCAGCAGCTTGGGTCAGGGGAGCTATGGCTACACCTTC.

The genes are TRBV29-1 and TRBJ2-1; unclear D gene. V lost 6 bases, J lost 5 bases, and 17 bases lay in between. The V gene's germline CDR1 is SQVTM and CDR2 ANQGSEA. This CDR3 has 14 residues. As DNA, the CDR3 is TGCAGCGTCGAGACCCGGAATCTGGACAATGAGCAGTTCTTC. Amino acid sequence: CSVETRNLDNEQFF.